This TCR beta chain was identified in a study of T cells in localized non-small cell lung cancer. There are 16 residues in the CDR3. CDR1 is SGHKS and CDR2 is YYEKEE in the germline V gene (reference sequence). Trimming left V 4 bases short and J 7 bases short, with 21 bases between. Data came from immunoSEQ multiplex PCR; TCRdb stores just in-frame clones and leaves some out. The table lists approximately 10,000 clones, approximately 80% of them singletons. This chain uses TRBV5-5 with TRBJ2-1; D perhaps matches TRBD2 (5 bases). The sequence derives from a female donor of 60 years or more with stage II lung adenocarcinoma. The sample was peripheral blood mononuclear cells, taken before any cancer treatment. The CDR3 sequence: CASSHGGLERRNEQFF. DNA for the CDR3: TGTGCCAGCAGCCACGGTGGACTCGAAAGGAGGAATGAGCAGTTCTTC.